This is a list of T cell receptor beta chains from one sample in a study of OX40 agonist ivuxolimab in advanced cancers. The repertoire was sequenced with immunoSEQ multiplex PCR; TCRdb's copy has only in-frame clones and lacks some. The data show almost 80,000 clones, roughly 80% seen once. Specimen: CD4+ or CD8+ T cells sorted from blood, collected in a trial of the OX40 agonist ivuxolimab. These receptors all stem from an adult with an advanced solid tumor such as melanoma, head and neck, liver or kidney cancer. CDR3s include the opening cysteine and the closing phenylalanine or tryptophan. Fields, in order: J gene, clone size, V gene, D gene, CDR3 DNA, CDR3 protein. D genes are given only for firm matches. A clone size is listed for some rows: how often the clone was seen (once, few, many), or a class if it is expanded.

TRBJ2-1	.	TRBV10-1	.	TGCGCCAGCAGTGAGTCGGGACCCGATGAGCAGTTCTTC	CASSESGPDEQFF
TRBJ1-2	.	TRBV5-4	.	TGTGCCAGCAGCATTGGCTATACCTATGGCTACACCTTC	CASSIGYTYGYTF
TRBJ1-2	.	TRBV5-6	.	TGTGCCAGCAGCTTAGCCGGTACAGCTAACTATGGCTACACCTTC	CASSLAGTANYGYTF
TRBJ1-5	few	TRBV7-9	.	TGTGCCAGCAGCTCCTTGGTAGAAAATCAGCCCCAGCATTTT	CASSSLVENQPQHF
TRBJ2-7	.	TRBV30	.	TGTGCCTGGGGGAGCTCCTACGAGCAGTACTTC	CAWGSSYEQYF
TRBJ1-2	.	TRBV6-5	.	TGTGCCAGCAGCGCCGGACAGACTTCTCAGGATGGCTACACCTTC	CASSAGQTSQDGYTF
TRBJ2-2	.	TRBV4-1	.	TGCGCCAGCAGCCAAGTGGCAGGGAACACCGGGGAGCTGTTTTTT	CASSQVAGNTGELFF
TRBJ2-1	.	TRBV10-3	.	TGTGCCATCCGAACCGGGACCGACACCTACAATGAGCAGTTCTTC	CAIRTGTDTYNEQFF
TRBJ2-1	.	TRBV7-2	TRBD2	TGTGCCAGCAGCTTAGCTGCCGGGACTAGCGGGAGAATTGAGCAGTTCTTC	CASSLAAGTSGRIEQFF
TRBJ2-4	.	TRBV6-5	.	TGTGCCAGCAGGAGCGCCGGGATTAAAAACATTCAGTACTTC	CASRSAGIKNIQYF
TRBJ1-1	.	TRBV6-6	.	TGTGCCAGCAATAACCCCCTCGGGGGAGGTGTTGAAGCTTTCTTT	CASNNPLGGGVEAFF
TRBJ2-2	.	TRBV28	TRBD2	TGTGCCAGCAGACCAAAACTAGCGGGAAGAACCGGGGAGCTGTTTTTT	CASRPKLAGRTGELFF
TRBJ2-7	.	TRBV4-1	TRBD2	TGCGCCAGCAGCCAAGCCGGGACTAGCGGGATTTTCGAGCAGTACTTC	CASSQAGTSGIFEQYF
TRBJ1-2	.	TRBV18	.	TGTGCCAGCTCACCACTAGGTAGCTATGGCTACACCTTC	CASSPLGSYGYTF
TRBJ1-4	few	TRBV7-8	TRBD1	TGTGCCAGCAGCATCACAACTAGGGGGCTCCCAACTAATGAAAAACTGTTTTTT	CASSITTRGLPTNEKLFF
TRBJ1-2	.	TRBV6-5	TRBD1	TGTGCCAGTAGGGGACAGGCCCTCTTCGGCTACACCTTC	CASRGQALFGYTF
TRBJ2-3	.	TRBV6-5	.	TGTGCCAGCAGTAGACAACTCGTGGGAGATACGCAGTATTTT	CASSRQLVGDTQYF
TRBJ2-3	.	TRBV29-1	.	TGCAGCGTTGAATACAGCCCGAATACGCAGTATTTT	CSVEYSPNTQYF
TRBJ2-5	once	TRBV5-1	.	TGCGCCAGCAGCTTGGGGGGCTGGCCGCAAGAGACCCAGTACTTC	CASSLGGWPQETQYF
TRBJ1-4	.	TRBV25-1	TRBD1	TGTGCCAGCAGTCCCCAAGGACAGGTGATAAATGAAAAACTGTTTTTT	CASSPQGQVINEKLFF
TRBJ1-6	once	TRBV5-8	.	TGTGCCAGCAGCTTGGGGGGGGCTTATTCACCCCTCCACTTT	CASSLGGAYSPLHF
TRBJ1-6	.	TRBV6-1	.	TGTGCCAGCAGAGGGGAGGGTGGAGGTAATTCACCCCTCCACTTT	CASRGEGGGNSPLHF
TRBJ1-1	.	TRBV6-6	.	TGTGCCAGCACCAAGCCCGGGGACACTGAAGCTTTCTTT	CASTKPGDTEAFF
TRBJ2-5	.	TRBV5-4	TRBD1	TGTGCCAGCAGCTCCCAATTAGACAGGGACGAGACCCAGTACTTC	CASSSQLDRDETQYF
TRBJ2-3	.	TRBV5-4	.	TGTGCCAGCAGCTTGGGACTAGATAGCACAGATACGCAGTATTTT	CASSLGLDSTDTQYF
TRBJ1-1	few	TRBV4-1	.	TGCGCCAGCAGCCAAGACGGATGGGGGAAGGCTGAAGCTTTCTTT	CASSQDGWGKAEAFF
TRBJ2-7	.	TRBV19	TRBD2	TGTGCCAGTAGTCCACTAGCGGGAGCGGGCGAGCAGTACTTC	CASSPLAGAGEQYF
TRBJ2-6	.	TRBV29-1	TRBD1	TGCAGCGTCTCCGGACAGGGGGTAATAGCTGGGGCCAACGTCCTGACTTTC	CSVSGQGVIAGANVLTF
TRBJ1-2	.	TRBV6-5	.	TGTGCCAGCAGGATTACAGGGAACGTCGTTGGCTACACCTTC	CASRITGNVVGYTF
TRBJ2-2	.	TRBV6-6	TRBD1	TGTGCCAGCAGTTACTCCCTGGGACAGGGGGCCGGGGAGCTGTTTTTT	CASSYSLGQGAGELFF
TRBJ1-2	.	TRBV7-2	TRBD1	TGTGCCAGCAGCCGGACAGGGGGCAGCGGCTACACCTTC	CASSRTGGSGYTF
TRBJ2-1	.	TRBV4-2	.	TGTGCCAGCAGCCAAGCCCGCGCAAGACGCTCCTACAATGAGCAGTTCTTC	CASSQARARRSYNEQFF
TRBJ1-1	.	TRBV6-1	.	TGTGCCAGCATGTACAGCCCGAACACTGAAGCTTTCTTT	CASMYSPNTEAFF
TRBJ1-3	.	TRBV6-1	.	TGTGCCAGCAGGCCGAGCTCTGGAAACACCATATATTTT	CASRPSSGNTIYF
TRBJ1-3	.	TRBV6-5	TRBD1	TGTGCCAGCAGCCCTGACAGGGGGCCTGGAAACACCATATATTTT	CASSPDRGPGNTIYF
TRBJ2-1	.	TRBV5-6	TRBD2	TGTGCCAGCAGCTTGGGACTAGCGGGGGGGCGTGAGCAGTTCTTC	CASSLGLAGGREQFF
TRBJ1-3	.	TRBV11-2	.	TGTGCCAGCAGCTTATTGAACACCATATATTTT	CASSLLNTIYF
TRBJ2-2	.	TRBV4-1	.	TGCGCCAGCAGCCAGCGGTGGGGTACGAACACCGGGGAGCTGTTTTTT	CASSQRWGTNTGELFF
TRBJ1-6	few	TRBV5-5	TRBD1	TGTGCCAGCAGCTTCGGGACAGCTAATTCACCCCTCCACTTT	CASSFGTANSPLHF
TRBJ2-7	.	TRBV15	.	TGTGCCACCAGCAGAGATCCCCGTGAGGATGAGCAGTACTTC	CATSRDPREDEQYF
TRBJ2-4	.	TRBV2	.	TGTGCCAGCAGCTCCTTGATTGGCCCCAGTGCCAAAAACATTCAGTACTTC	CASSSLIGPSAKNIQYF
TRBJ1-2	few	TRBV5-1	.	TGCGCCAGCAGCTTGGACAGCCAGAACTATGGCTACACCTTC	CASSLDSQNYGYTF
TRBJ1-6	.	TRBV13	.	TGTGCCAGCAGCTTAGTATCGCAGGTATATAATTCACCCCTCCACTTT	CASSLVSQVYNSPLHF
TRBJ1-3	.	TRBV30	TRBD1	TGTGCCTGGAGCCGAACAGGGGGCCCTGGAAACACCATATATTTT	CAWSRTGGPGNTIYF
TRBJ1-3	.	TRBV7-9	.	TGTGCCAGCAGCCGGGGATCGCCCTCTGGAAACACCATATATTTT	CASSRGSPSGNTIYF
TRBJ1-5	.	TRBV18	.	TGTGCCAGCTCACTGGACAGCCTCAATCAGCCCCAGCATTTT	CASSLDSLNQPQHF
TRBJ1-2	once	TRBV28	.	TGTGCCAGTGGGGGGAGCTACTCTGGCTACACCTTC	CASGGSYSGYTF
TRBJ1-5	.	TRBV7-2	TRBD1	TGTGCCAGCAGCCAGAATACAGGGGCCAGCAATCAGCCCCAGCATTTT	CASSQNTGASNQPQHF
TRBJ1-2	once	TRBV2	TRBD1	TGTGCCAGCAGTGGACAGGGGGGAGCTGGCTACACCTTC	CASSGQGGAGYTF